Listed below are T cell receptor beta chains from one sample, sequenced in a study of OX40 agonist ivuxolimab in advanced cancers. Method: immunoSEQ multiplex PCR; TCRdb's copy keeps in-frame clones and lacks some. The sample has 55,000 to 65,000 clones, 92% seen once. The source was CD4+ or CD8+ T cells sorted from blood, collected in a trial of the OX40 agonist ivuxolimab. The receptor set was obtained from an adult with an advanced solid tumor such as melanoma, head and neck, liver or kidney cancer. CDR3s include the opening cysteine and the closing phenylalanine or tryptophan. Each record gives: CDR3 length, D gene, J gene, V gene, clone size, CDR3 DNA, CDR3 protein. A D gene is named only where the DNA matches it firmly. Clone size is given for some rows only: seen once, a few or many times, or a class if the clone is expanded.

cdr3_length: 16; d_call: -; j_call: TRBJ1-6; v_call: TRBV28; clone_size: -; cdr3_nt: TGTGCCAGCAGGACACAGGACGCGAAGGGAAATTCACCCCTCCACTTT; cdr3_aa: CASRTQDAKGNSPLHF
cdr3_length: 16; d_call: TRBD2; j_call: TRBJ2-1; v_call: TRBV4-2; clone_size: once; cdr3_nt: TGTGCCAGCAGCCAAGAAGGAGGGGACTATTACAATGAGCAGTTCTTC; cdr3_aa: CASSQEGGDYYNEQFF
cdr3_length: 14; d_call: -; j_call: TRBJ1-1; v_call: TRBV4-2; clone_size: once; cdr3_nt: TGTGCCAGCAGCACTCGGACAGAGAACACTGAAGCTTTCTTT; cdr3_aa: CASSTRTENTEAFF
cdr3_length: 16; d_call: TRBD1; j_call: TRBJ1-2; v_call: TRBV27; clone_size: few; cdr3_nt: TGTGCCAGCAGTTTAGGACCAGGGGGCGGTGGCTATGGCTACACCTTC; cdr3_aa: CASSLGPGGGGYGYTF
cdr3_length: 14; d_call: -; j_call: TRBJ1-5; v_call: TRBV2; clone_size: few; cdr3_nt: TGTGCCAGCAGGGCCGAGTATAGCAATCAGCCCCAGCATTTT; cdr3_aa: CASRAEYSNQPQHF
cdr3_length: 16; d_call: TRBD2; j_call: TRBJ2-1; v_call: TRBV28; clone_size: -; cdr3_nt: TGTGCCAGCAGTTTTGTTAATGAGCGGGGGGACAATGAGCAGTTCTTC; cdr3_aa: CASSFVNERGDNEQFF
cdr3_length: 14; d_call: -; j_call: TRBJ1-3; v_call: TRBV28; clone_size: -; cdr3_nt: TGTGCCAGCAGTTTTGAGGGCCTTGGAAACACCATATATTTT; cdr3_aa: CASSFEGLGNTIYF
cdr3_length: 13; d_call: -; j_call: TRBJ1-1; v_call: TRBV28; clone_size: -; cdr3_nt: TGTGCCAGCGAGGACAGAATGAACACTGAAGCTTTCTTT; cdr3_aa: CASEDRMNTEAFF
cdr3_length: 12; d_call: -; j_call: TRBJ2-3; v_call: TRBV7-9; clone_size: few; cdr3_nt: TGTGCCAGCAGCTTGATCTCAGATACGCAGTATTTT; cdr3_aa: CASSLISDTQYF
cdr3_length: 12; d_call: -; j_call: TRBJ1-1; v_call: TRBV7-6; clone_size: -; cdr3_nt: TGTGCCAGCAGCTTTCATTCAGGGGAAGCTTTCTTT; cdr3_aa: CASSFHSGEAFF
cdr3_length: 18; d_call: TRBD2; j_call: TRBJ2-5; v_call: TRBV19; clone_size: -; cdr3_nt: TGTGCCAGTAGTATCCCCCCCCAACTAGCGGGGGAACAAGAGACCCAGTACTTC; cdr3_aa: CASSIPPQLAGEQETQYF
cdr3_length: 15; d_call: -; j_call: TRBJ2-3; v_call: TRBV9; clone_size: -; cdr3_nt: TGTGCCAGCAGCCCGAAAGGTAGCGGCTCAGATACGCAGTATTTT; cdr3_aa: CASSPKGSGSDTQYF
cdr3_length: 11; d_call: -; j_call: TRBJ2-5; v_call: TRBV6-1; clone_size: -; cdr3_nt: TGTGCCAGCAACCGCCCGGAGACCCAGTACTTC; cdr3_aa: CASNRPETQYF
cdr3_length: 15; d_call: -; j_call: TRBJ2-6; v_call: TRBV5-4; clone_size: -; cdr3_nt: TGTGCCAGCAGCTTCCAAGGGGCAGGGGCCAACGTCCTGACTTTC; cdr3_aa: CASSFQGAGANVLTF
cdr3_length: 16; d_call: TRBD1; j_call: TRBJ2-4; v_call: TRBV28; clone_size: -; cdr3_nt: TGTGCCAGCAGTCACTGGGACAGTACAGCCAAAAACATTCAGTACTTC; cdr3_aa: CASSHWDSTAKNIQYF
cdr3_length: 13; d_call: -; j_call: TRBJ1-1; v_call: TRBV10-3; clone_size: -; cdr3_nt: TGTGCCATCAGTTCAGGGAGTGGGACTGAAGCTTTCTTT; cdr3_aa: CAISSGSGTEAFF
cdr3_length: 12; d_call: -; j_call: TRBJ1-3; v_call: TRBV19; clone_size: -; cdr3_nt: TGTGCCAGTAGTACCCATGGAAACACCATATATTTT; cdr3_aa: CASSTHGNTIYF
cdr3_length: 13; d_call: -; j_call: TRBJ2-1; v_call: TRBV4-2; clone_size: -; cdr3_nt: TGTGCCAGCAGCCAAGAGGGATACAATGAGCAGTTCTTC; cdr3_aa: CASSQEGYNEQFF
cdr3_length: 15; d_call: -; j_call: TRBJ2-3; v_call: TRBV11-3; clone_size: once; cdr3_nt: TGTGCCAGCAGCTTAGCGGAGATTAGCACAGATACGCAGTATTTT; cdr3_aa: CASSLAEISTDTQYF
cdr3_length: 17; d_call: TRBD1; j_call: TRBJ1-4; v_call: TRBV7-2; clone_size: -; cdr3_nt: TGTGCCAGCAGCCCCGGCCCCACAGGGGCAACTAATGAAAAACTGTTTTTT; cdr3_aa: CASSPGPTGATNEKLFF
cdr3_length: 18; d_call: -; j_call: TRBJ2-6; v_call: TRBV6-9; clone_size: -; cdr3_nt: TGTGCCAGCAGTGCGAAAACGCCTTACGCAAAGTCGGGCCAACGTCCTGACTTC; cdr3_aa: CASSAKTPYAKSGQRPDF
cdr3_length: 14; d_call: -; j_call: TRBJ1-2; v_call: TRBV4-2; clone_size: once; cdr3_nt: TGTGCCAGCAGCCAAGAATTGGAAAGCTATGGCTACACCTTC; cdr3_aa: CASSQELESYGYTF
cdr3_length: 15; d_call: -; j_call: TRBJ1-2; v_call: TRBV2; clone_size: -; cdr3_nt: TGTGCCAGCAGTGAATTAGGTCTGGTTGCAGAGAGCTACACCTTC; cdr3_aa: CASSELGLVAESYTF
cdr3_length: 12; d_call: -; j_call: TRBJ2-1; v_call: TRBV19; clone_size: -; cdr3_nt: TGTGCCACCTCAGTTAACTACAATGAGCAGTTCTTC; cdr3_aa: CATSVNYNEQFF
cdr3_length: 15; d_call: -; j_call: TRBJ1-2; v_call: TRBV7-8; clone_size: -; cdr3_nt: TGTGCCAGCAGCTTAGTCCGGACACCAAACTATGGCTACACCTTC; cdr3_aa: CASSLVRTPNYGYTF
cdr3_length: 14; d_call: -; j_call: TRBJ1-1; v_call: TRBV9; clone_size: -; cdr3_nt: TGTGCCAGCAGCGGACCCGGGGGGAACACTGAAGCTTTCTTT; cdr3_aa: CASSGPGGNTEAFF
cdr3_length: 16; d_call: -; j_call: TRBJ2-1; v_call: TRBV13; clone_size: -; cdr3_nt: TGTGCCAGCAGCTTCCAACTAGTACGCCTCCCAAATGAGCAGTTCTTC; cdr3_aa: CASSFQLVRLPNEQFF
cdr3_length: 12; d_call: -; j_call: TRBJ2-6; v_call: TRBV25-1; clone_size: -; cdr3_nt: TGTGCCAGCTTCTCTGGGGCCAACGTCCTGACTTTC; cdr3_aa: CASFSGANVLTF
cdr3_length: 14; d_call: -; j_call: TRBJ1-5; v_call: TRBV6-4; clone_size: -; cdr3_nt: TGTGCCAGCAGTGCATCATCTAGCAATCAGCCCCAGCATTTT; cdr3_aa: CASSASSSNQPQHF
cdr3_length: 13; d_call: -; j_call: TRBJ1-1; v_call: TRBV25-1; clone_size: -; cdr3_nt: TGTGCCAGCAGTGAATGGGGCACCTCTGGGACTTTCTTT; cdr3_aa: CASSEWGTSGTFF
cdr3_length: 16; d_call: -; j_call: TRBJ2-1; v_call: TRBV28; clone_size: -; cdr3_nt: TGTGCCAGCAGTACTGAGGACGAGAAACCCCGCGATGAGCAGTTCTTC; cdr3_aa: CASSTEDEKPRDEQFF
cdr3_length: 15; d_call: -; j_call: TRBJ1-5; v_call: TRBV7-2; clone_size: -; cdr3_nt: TGTGCCAGCAGCTTTGGCACGGCAAGCAATCAGCCCCAGCATTTT; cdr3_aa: CASSFGTASNQPQHF